This T cell receptor beta chain was captured by sequencing in a study of T-cell memory formation after mild COVID-19. About the study: TCR clusters were largely donor specific. Overall study findings and caveats: Certain responding clones were present in pre-infection memory, suggesting participation of cross-reactive memory. CD8+ contracting clones occupied EMRA, while CD4+ ones occupied mainly CM and EM. There was a balanced CD4/CD8 profile in clones contracting day 15 to 85, and later expanders leaned CD4+.

This CDR3 region has 11 residues. CDR1 is SGHAT and CDR2 is FQNNGV in the germline V gene. Trimming removed 5 bases from V and 8 bases from J, with 6 bases in between. TCRdb re-analysed the 5' RACE reads in MiXCR, keeping a single row per CDR3 protein. The sample holds some 310,000 distinct CDR3 sequences, around 20% seen once. As to this clonotype: Its antigen is currently unknown.

The chain combines TRBV11-2 with TRBJ1-4; D uncertain. The specimen was PBMCs or a T cell subset sorted from them (not recorded which). The sequence was collected from a man between 18 and 29 years old who had mild COVID-19 (a few samples of this study predate the infection). Cell type and time point are not known. Here the CDR3 reads CASSLTEKLFF. CDR3 nucleotides: TGTGCCAGCAGCCTTACCGAAAAACTGTTTTTT.